This T cell receptor beta chain was observed in a study of cytomegalovirus exposure and HLA in healthy donors. The study's findings and limits: With later analysis, a missense DCLRE1C variant became linked to TCR beta V- and J-gene trimming. In an earlier analysis, about 87% or about 30%: the productive usage of most TCR beta V segments.

60 Vbeta and 13 Jbeta primers were used in PCR. Method: immunoSEQ multiplex PCR; TCRdb's copy keeps in-frame clones and lacks some. The sample has 85,000 to 100,000 clones; about nine tenths are singletons. This clone was observed a single time. No antigen is known for it. The specimen was PBMCs. The receptor's source is a man younger than 30 in good health and CMV-seronegative.

Written as DNA, the CDR3 is TGTGCCAGCAGTACCGGGACAACGAACACTGAAGCTTTCTTT. Its protein is CASSTGTTNTEAFF. V is TRBV6-1 and J is TRBJ1-1, with D perhaps matching TRBD1 (6 bases). Germline V gene sequence: CDR1 MNHNS, CDR2 SASEGT. Deletions cut 5 bases from V and 1 base from J, with 11 bases between. The CDR3 totals 14 residues.